This T cell receptor (beta chain) was retrieved from a study of blood T cell repertoires in COVID-19. Study details: Material from acute and convalescent COVID-19 was sourced from the United States, Italy and Spain.

Source study methods: How many nucleated cells were present was estimated from reference gene primer amplification. Clones were read by immunoSEQ multiplex PCR, and TCRdb kept only the in-frame ones, dropping some. V and J calls and clone size are those listed in that table; D and trimming were worked out from the DNA. Of about 260,000 clones in the sample, about 86% were seen once. The sequence derives from a man between 18 and 35 years old with active or convalescent COVID-19. The sequencing input was peripheral blood.

In nucleotides, the CDR3 is TGTGCCTACGCCGGGACAGGAAATTCACCCCTCCACTTT. Translated, it gives CAYAGTGNSPLHF. The V gene is TRBV7-9, the J gene TRBJ1-6, with 8 bases matching TRBD1. V was pared by 11 bases and J by 7 bases, with 7 bases of the junction left unmatched. This CDR3 is built from 13 residues. Per the germline V gene, CDR1 is SEHNR and CDR2 is FQNEAQ (reference sequence).